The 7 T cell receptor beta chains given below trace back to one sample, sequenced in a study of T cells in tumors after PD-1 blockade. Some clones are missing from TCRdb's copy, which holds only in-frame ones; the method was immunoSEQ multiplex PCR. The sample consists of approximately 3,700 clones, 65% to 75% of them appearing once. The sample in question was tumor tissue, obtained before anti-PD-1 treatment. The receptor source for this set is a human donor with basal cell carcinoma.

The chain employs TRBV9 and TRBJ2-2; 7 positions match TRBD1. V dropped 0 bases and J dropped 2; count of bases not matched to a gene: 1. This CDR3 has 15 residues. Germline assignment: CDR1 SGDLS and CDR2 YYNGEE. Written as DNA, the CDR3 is TGTGCCAGCAGCGTAGAGGGGGCTAACACCGGGGAGCTGTTTTTT. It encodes CASSVEGANTGELFF.

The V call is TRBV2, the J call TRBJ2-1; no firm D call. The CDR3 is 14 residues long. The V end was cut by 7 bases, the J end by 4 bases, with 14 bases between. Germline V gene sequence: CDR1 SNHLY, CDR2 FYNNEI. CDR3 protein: CASTVTFDYNEQFF. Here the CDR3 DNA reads TGTGCCAGCACCGTCACGTTCGATTACAATGAGCAGTTCTTC.

CDR3 residues: CASSEQGTEAFF. In DNA form, the CDR3 reads TGTGCCAGCAGTGAGCAGGGTACTGAAGCTTTCTTT. V gene TRBV6-1 combines with J gene TRBJ1-1, with D maybe TRBD1 (5 bases). CDR1 and CDR2 (germline): MNHNS, SASEGT. This CDR3 contains 12 residues. V lost 3 bases to trimming and J lost 5 bases, with 7 bases between them.

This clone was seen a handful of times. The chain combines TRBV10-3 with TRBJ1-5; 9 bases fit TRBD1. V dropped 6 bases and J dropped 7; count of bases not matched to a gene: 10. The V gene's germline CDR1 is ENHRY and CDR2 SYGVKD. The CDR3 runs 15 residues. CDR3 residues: CAISQTGGAGQPQHF. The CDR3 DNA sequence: TGTGCCATCAGCCAAACAGGGGGCGCGGGGCAGCCCCAGCATTTT.

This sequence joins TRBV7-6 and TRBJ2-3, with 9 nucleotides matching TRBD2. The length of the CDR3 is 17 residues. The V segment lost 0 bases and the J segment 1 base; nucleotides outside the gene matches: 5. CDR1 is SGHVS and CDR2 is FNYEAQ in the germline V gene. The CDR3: CASSLAIAGEGTDTQYF. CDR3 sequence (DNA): TGTGCCAGCAGCTTAGCCATAGCGGGAGAGGGCACAGATACGCAGTATTTT.

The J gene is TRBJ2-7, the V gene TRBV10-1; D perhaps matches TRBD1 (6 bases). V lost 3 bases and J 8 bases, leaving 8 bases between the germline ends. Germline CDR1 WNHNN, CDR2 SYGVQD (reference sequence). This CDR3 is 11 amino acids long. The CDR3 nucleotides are TGCGCCAGCAGTGACGGGACACAGCAGTACTTC. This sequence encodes CASSDGTQQYF.

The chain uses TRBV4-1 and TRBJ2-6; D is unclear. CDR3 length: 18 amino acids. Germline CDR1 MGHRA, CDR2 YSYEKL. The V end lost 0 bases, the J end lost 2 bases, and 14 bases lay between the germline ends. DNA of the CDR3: TGCGCCAGCAGCCAAGAACTTCCCCCGGAGACTGGGGCCAACGTCCTGACTTTC. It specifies CASSQELPPETGANVLTF.